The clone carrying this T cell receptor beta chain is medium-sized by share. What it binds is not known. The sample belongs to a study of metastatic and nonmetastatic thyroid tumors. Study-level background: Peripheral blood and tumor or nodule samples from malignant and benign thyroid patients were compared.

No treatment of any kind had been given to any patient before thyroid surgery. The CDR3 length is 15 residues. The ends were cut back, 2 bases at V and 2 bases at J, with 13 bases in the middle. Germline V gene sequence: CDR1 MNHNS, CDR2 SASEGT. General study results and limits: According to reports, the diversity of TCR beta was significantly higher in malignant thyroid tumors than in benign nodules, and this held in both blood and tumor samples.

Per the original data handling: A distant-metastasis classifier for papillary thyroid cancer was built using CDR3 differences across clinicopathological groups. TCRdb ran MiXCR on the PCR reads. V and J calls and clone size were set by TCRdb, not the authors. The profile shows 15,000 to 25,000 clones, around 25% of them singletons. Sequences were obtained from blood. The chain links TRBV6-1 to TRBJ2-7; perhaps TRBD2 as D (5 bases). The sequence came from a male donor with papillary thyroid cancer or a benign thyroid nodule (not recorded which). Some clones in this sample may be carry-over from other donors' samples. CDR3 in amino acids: CASSEFYTGTYEQYF. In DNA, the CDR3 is TGTGCCAGCAGTGAATTTTATACCGGGACCTACGAGCAGTACTTC.